Sequencing of this T cell receptor beta chain was carried out in a study of blood T cell repertoires in COVID-19. Some clones are missing from TCRdb's copy, which holds only in-frame ones; the method was immunoSEQ multiplex PCR. In the table there are roughly 73,000 clones, 85% to 90% of which are singletons. The sequence was obtained from a human donor in a cohort sampled during active COVID-19. Source material: peripheral blood.

CDR3 amino acids: CATSDSMTGVISGELFF. The CDR3 nucleotides are TGTGCCACCAGTGATTCGATGACAGGGGTTATCTCCGGGGAGCTGTTTTTT. The chain joins TRBV24-1 to TRBJ2-2, with 8 bases that match TRBD1. Germline-derived CDR1 and CDR2 are KGHDR and SFDVKD. The CDR3 has 17 residues. The V and J ends lost 2 bases and 6 bases, in that order; junction bases with no gene match: 10.